The clone carrying this T cell receptor beta chain was detected only once. The junction differs from germline at one of its ends, possibly a read error. The data stem from a study of blood T cell repertoires in COVID-19. About the study: The United States, Italy and Spain supplied acute and convalescent COVID-19 samples.

The germline V gene has CDR1 SEHNR and CDR2 FQNEAQ (reference sequence). The CDR3 length is 11 residues. Authors' methods: The authors estimated nucleated cell counts from reference gene primer amplification. TCRdb keeps only in-frame clones here, not all; method: immunoSEQ multiplex PCR. V, J and clone size derive from that table, while D and trimming were established from the DNA sequence. In the table there are just over 150,000 clones, around 85% of which are singletons. Sequencing was carried out using peripheral blood. The V call is TRBV7-9, the J call TRBJ1-2; no reliable D call. The TCR was taken from a human donor with acute or convalescent COVID-19. The donor label of this sample is uncertain. The CDR3 here is CASSSGVTSDF. Written as DNA, the CDR3 is TGTGCCAGCAGCTCCGGGGTCACTAGCGATTTC. The variable domain in full, completed from reference TRBV7-9 and TRBJ1-2, reads DTGVSQNPRHKITKRGQNVTFRCDPISEHNRLYWYRQTLGQGPEFLTYFQNEAQLEKSRLLSDRFSAERPKGSFSTLEIQRTEQGDSAMYLCASSSGVTSDFGSGTRLTVV.